These 7 T cell receptor beta chains share one sample of origin, sequenced in a study of CD8+ T cells in alopecia areata. As the sequencing template, cDNA was produced by extracting RNA and reverse transcribing it. Measured with immunoSEQ multiplex PCR; TCRdb has only the in-frame clones, and not every one. The sample lists roughly 200,000 clones; over 40% were seen once. Treatment indicated: oral pan-JAK inhibitor, 5-10 mg twice daily. The input for sequencing was CD4+ T cells sorted from blood, taken at approximately week 37, from a patient treated with tofacitinib. Receptor source: a human donor with alopecia areata.

The rearrangement joins TRBV7-2 to TRBJ2-7, with 7 nucleotides matching TRBD2. The CDR3 is made up of 14 amino acids. Trimming cost V 2 bases and J 6 bases; bases outside gene matches: 7. The germline V gene has CDR1 SGHTA and CDR2 FQGNSA. CDR3 DNA sequence: TGTGCCAGCAGCTTAACTAGCGAGTTGCCCGAGCAGTACTTC. This sequence encodes CASSLTSELPEQYF.

The V call is TRBV30, the J call TRBJ2-7; D remains ambiguous. Trimming shortened V by 4 bases and J by 6 bases, and 13 bases separated the two germline ends. The CDR3 length is 12 residues. CDR1 is GTSNPN, CDR2 SVGIG, per germline (reference sequence). The CDR3 protein is CAWNFGVAEQYF. In nucleotides, the CDR3 is TGTGCCTGGAATTTTGGTGTAGCCGAGCAGTACTTC.

This clone came up a few times. The chain combines TRBV28 with TRBJ2-6; D uncertain. The ends were cut back, 3 bases at V and 2 bases at J, with 5 bases in the middle. The CDR3 sequence is 14 residues long. Per the germline V gene, CDR1 is MDHEN and CDR2 is SYDVKM. The CDR3 bases are TGTGCCAGCAGTTTGGCAGCTGGGGCCAACGTCCTGACTTTC. Translating gives CASSLAAGANVLTF.

This clone appeared a few times. This chain uses TRBV29-1 with TRBJ2-5; no definite D call. The CDR3 loop spans 11 amino acids. Germline values: CDR1 SQVTM, CDR2 ANQGSEA. V lost 4 bases and J 2 bases, leaving 5 bases between the germline ends. CDR3 coding DNA: TGCAGCGTTGCCAGACAAGAGACCCAGTACTTC. Its protein is CSVARQETQYF.

This chain joins TRBV29-1 and TRBJ1-2; D unresolved. The germline gives CDR1 SQVTM, CDR2 ANQGSEA. V lost 3 bases and J 7 bases, leaving 9 bases between the germline ends. This CDR3 is 11 amino acids long. The DNA of the CDR3 is TGCAGCGTTGAGGAGGGCCCTGGCTACACCTTC. Its protein product is CSVEEGPGYTF.

This clone has a handful of counts. The gene calls are TRBV30 and TRBJ2-5; the D is unclear. This CDR3 comprises 13 residues. CDR1 is GTSNPN, CDR2 SVGIG, per germline (reference sequence). Trimming stripped 2 bases from V and 4 bases from J, with 11 bases between. CDR3 amino acids: CAWSSPRRETQYF. Written as DNA, the CDR3 is TGTGCCTGGAGTTCCCCACGAAGAGAGACCCAGTACTTC. The variable domain in full, with the rest retrieved from reference TRBV30 and TRBJ2-5, is SQTIHQWPATLVQPVGSPLSLECTVEGTSNPNLYWYRQAAGRGLQLLFYSVGIGQISSEVPQNLSASRPQDRQFILSSKKLLLSDSGFYLCAWSSPRRETQYFGPGTRLLVL.

This clone was detected once. The chain has TRBV19 and TRBJ2-7; 11 bases map to TRBD2. Germline CDR1 LNHDA, CDR2 SQIVND (reference sequence). The length of the CDR3 is 16 residues. The junction had 9 bases not matched to a gene; V was cut back by 4 bases and J by 4 bases. CDR3 bases: TGTGCCAGTAGTAGGGGACTAGCGGCGTCTGTATACGAGCAGTACTTC. Translated, it gives CASSRGLAASVYEQYF.